Described below is a single T cell receptor (beta chain) sequence and its context. Antigen unknown. Generated by immunoSEQ multiplex PCR, the TCRdb table keeps only in-frame clones and is missing some. The data hold approximately 110,000 clones, with about 90% observed a single time. These data come from a study of CD4+ T cells in melanoma. Regarding the study as a whole: In melanoma, neoantigen-specific CD4+ T cells reportedly differed in differentiation state. CD8+ T cell, macrophage and B cell function reportedly correlated with neoantigen-specific CD4+ T cells.

This receptor was taken from a human donor with melanoma. The sequencing input was peripheral blood.

The CDR3 coding sequence is TGTGCCAGCAGCTTAGACAGGGGAAGCAATCAGCCCCAGCATTTT. Its protein product is CASSLDRGSNQPQHF. This sequence joins TRBV7-2 and TRBJ1-5; 7 nucleotides match TRBD1. The CDR3 sequence is 15 residues long. Germline V gene data show CDR1 as SGHTA and CDR2 as FQGNSA. V trimming: 1 base; J trimming: 1 base; junction bases outside the gene matches: 1.